These 18 T cell receptor beta chains were sequenced from one sample in a study of T cell responses to AZD1222 COVID-19 vaccine. The protocol was immunoSEQ multiplex PCR, while the TCRdb copy is restricted to in-frame clones and leaves out a portion. The table records more than 110,000 clones, roughly 90% of them present only once. Specimen: peripheral blood, collected on day 0 of AZD1222 vaccination. The receptors originated from an adult in good health.

This clone was seen a few times. The rearrangement links TRBV18 to TRBJ1-3; 9 bases line up with TRBD1. V lost 5 bases to trimming and J lost 2 bases; unmatched junction nucleotides: 7. The CDR3 covers 16 residues. CDR1 and CDR2 (germline): KGHSH, LQKENI. The CDR3 sequence is CASSKLGQGTGNTIYF. The CDR3 DNA is TGTGCCAGCTCAAAACTCGGACAGGGGACTGGAAACACCATATATTTT.

The rearrangement uses TRBV7-8 and TRBJ1-2; D gene uncertain. CDR1 and CDR2 from the germline V gene are SGHVS and FQNEAQ. CDR3 length equals 14 residues. The V end was cut by 0 bases, the J end by 2 bases, with 7 bases between. The CDR3 DNA reads TGTGCCAGCAGCTTAGCCGAAATCAACTATGGCTACACCTTC. It encodes CASSLAEINYGYTF.

The CDR3 loop reads CASRDRGGRETQYF. As DNA, the CDR3 is TGTGCCAGCAGAGACAGGGGAGGTAGGGAGACCCAGTACTTC. The V and J genes are TRBV2 and TRBJ2-5; 8 nucleotides align to TRBD1. V lost 6 bases, J lost 5 bases, and 8 bases stayed unmatched. The CDR3 covers 14 residues. Germline V gene data show CDR1 as SNHLY and CDR2 as FYNNEI.

The genes are TRBV7-8 and TRBJ2-7; D is unresolved. Germline V gene data show CDR1 as SGHVS and CDR2 as FQNEAQ. This CDR3 comprises 14 residues. V lost 6 bases to trimming and J lost 5 bases, with 17 bases between them. CDR3 amino acids: CASRVTSGIHEQYF. CDR3 DNA sequence: TGTGCCAGCAGAGTGACTTCAGGAATCCACGAGCAGTACTTC.

The chain recombines TRBV5-1 with TRBJ2-2, with TRBD1 identical over 9 bases. From germline, CDR1 is SGHRS and CDR2 YFSETQ. With 4 bases clipped from V and 5 bases from J, the junction kept 9 bases outside the gene matches. The CDR3 covers 16 residues. The CDR3 here is CASSPFRTGETGELFF. Written as DNA, the CDR3 is TGCGCCAGCAGCCCGTTTCGGACAGGGGAGACCGGGGAGCTGTTTTTT.

The V and J genes are TRBV7-9 and TRBJ2-7; 9 positions match TRBD1. V was clipped by 5 bases and J by 6 bases; unmatched bases: 2. This CDR3 has 12 residues. Germline V gene lookup returns CDR1 SEHNR and CDR2 FQNEAQ (reference sequence). CDR3 protein: CASSRTGVEQYF. CDR3 DNA sequence: TGTGCCAGCAGCCGGACAGGGGTCGAGCAGTACTTC. Drawing the rest from reference TRBV7-9 and TRBJ2-7, the complete variable domain is DTGVSQNPRHKITKRGQNVTFRCDPISEHNRLYWYRQTLGQGPEFLTYFQNEAQLEKSRLLSDRFSAERPKGSFSTLEIQRTEQGDSAMYLCASSRTGVEQYFGPGTRLTVT.

This sequence joins TRBV27 and TRBJ2-2; D is perhaps TRBD1 (6 bases). Deletions cut 3 bases from V and 8 bases from J, with 13 bases between. The CDR3 runs to 14 residues. From germline, CDR1 is MNHEY and CDR2 SMNVEV (reference sequence). The chain's CDR3 is CASSFVGAWGELFF. The CDR3 coding sequence is TGTGCCAGCAGTTTCGTGGGGGCTTGGGGGGAGCTGTTTTTT.

V is TRBV5-1 and J is TRBJ2-2; TRBD2 matches at 7 bases. CDR1 and CDR2 (germline): SGHRS, YFSETQ. V dropped 4 bases and J dropped 5; count of bases not matched to a gene: 8. This CDR3 is built from 15 residues. CDR3 coding DNA: TGCGCCAGCAGCGAAAACCGGGAGGCTACCGGGGAGCTGTTTTTT. It yields the protein CASSENREATGELFF.

This chain connects TRBV5-1 to TRBJ2-7; possible D gene TRBD2, 6 bases. V shed 2 bases and J shed 4 bases, with 16 bases lying between them. The CDR3 runs 15 residues. Germline V lookup: CDR1 SGHRS, CDR2 YFSETQ. CDR3 DNA: TGCGCCAGCAGCTTATCGGGACTCACCCATTACGAGCAGTACTTC. Translation: CASSLSGLTHYEQYF.

V and J are TRBV6-1 and TRBJ2-3; D remains unclear. There are 14 residues in the CDR3. CDR1 is MNHNS, CDR2 SASEGT, per germline. The V and J ends lost 2 bases and 5 bases respectively, with 11 bases between them. CDR3 sequence (DNA): TGTGCCAGCAGTGAACTGGGCGCGGTAGATACGCAGTATTTT. It codes for CASSELGAVDTQYF.

The V gene is TRBV23-1, the J gene TRBJ2-7, with TRBD1 matching 9 bases. TRBV23-1 is marked as an open reading frame, function uncertain. This CDR3 has 15 amino acids. V shed 6 bases and J 6 bases; nucleotides not matched to a gene: 12. The CDR3 DNA reads TGCGCCAGCAGACCACAATCGGGGACAGGGTTCGAGCAGTACTTC. This codes for CASRPQSGTGFEQYF.

The rearrangement links TRBV6-5 to TRBJ1-1, with D possibly TRBD1 on 5 matching bases. Germline assignment: CDR1 MNHEY and CDR2 SVGAGI. The CDR3 spans 14 residues. V dropped 0 bases and J dropped 4 bases, with 9 bases sitting between them. The DNA for the CDR3 is TGTGCCAGCAGTTACTCGATAGGGGTCACTGAAGCTTTCTTT. Protein product: CASSYSIGVTEAFF.

V is TRBV6-5 and J is TRBJ1-5; D gene unclear. The CDR3 runs to 13 residues. Deletions cut 7 bases from V and 7 bases from J, with 14 bases between. CDR1 MNHEY and CDR2 SVGAGI come from the germline V gene. CDR3 sequence: CASTKNRGQPQHF. CDR3 sequence (DNA): TGTGCCAGCACCAAAAACCGCGGGCAGCCCCAGCATTTT.

The chain employs TRBV6-5 and TRBJ1-2, with no clear D. V gave up 0 bases and J gave up 2 bases, with 13 bases separating them. CDR1 is MNHEY, CDR2 SVGAGI, per germline. The length of the CDR3 is 16 residues. Here the CDR3 reads CASSYSMSGLNYGYTF. The DNA of the CDR3 is TGTGCCAGCAGTTACTCGATGTCAGGCTTAAACTATGGCTACACCTTC.

The chain uses TRBV7-2 and TRBJ1-6; weak D call: TRBD1 (5 bases). Germline CDR1 is SGHTA and CDR2 is FQGNSA. V lost 5 bases and J 14 bases, leaving 19 bases between the germline ends. This CDR3 is built from 14 residues. As DNA, the CDR3 is TGTGCCAGCAGCCTCGACAGATCCGATGGCACCCTCCACTTT. Its translation is CASSLDRSDGTLHF.

This clone appeared a single time. The chain combines TRBV6-5 with TRBJ2-3; D gene unclear. Trimming stripped 3 bases from V and 5 bases from J, with 12 bases between. CDR3 length equals 14 residues. Per the germline V gene, CDR1 is MNHEY and CDR2 is SVGAGI. CDR3 protein: CASSYKDGEDTQYF. The CDR3 nucleotides read TGTGCCAGCAGTTATAAGGACGGCGAAGATACGCAGTATTTT.

In DNA form, the CDR3 reads TGTGCCAGCAGCTTAGCACAGGGCCGGGGGGAAGCTTTCTTT. It is translated as CASSLAQGRGEAFF. The chain has TRBV7-9 and TRBJ1-1; D is perhaps TRBD1 (6 bases). V was clipped by 0 bases and J by 8 bases, with 13 bases between them. Germline loops: CDR1 SEHNR, CDR2 FQNEAQ (reference sequence). The CDR3 totals 14 residues.

CDR3 residues: CASSPRAGSAAHTQYF. CDR3 coding DNA: TGTGCCAGCAGCCCTCGAGCGGGGAGTGCGGCACATACGCAGTATTTT. The chain recombines TRBV7-9 with TRBJ2-3; 7 bases line up with TRBD2. With 5 bases clipped from V and 7 bases from J, the junction kept 15 bases outside the gene matches. The CDR3 is 16 amino acids. CDR1 is SEHNR and CDR2 is FQNEAQ in the germline V gene (reference sequence).